This T cell receptor (beta chain) was observed in a study of cytomegalovirus exposure and HLA in healthy donors. The germline gives CDR1 SGHTA, CDR2 FQGNSA. V was clipped by 3 bases and J by 5 bases, with 10 bases between them. The CDR3 loop spans 13 amino acids. Primers: 60 Vbeta forward and 13 Jbeta reverse. Sequencing used immunoSEQ multiplex PCR; TCRdb keeps in-frame clones, though not all of them. The table shows about 90,000 clones, with 74% occurring only once. The chain carries TRBV7-2 and TRBJ1-1; D is perhaps TRBD1 (5 bases). Input material: PBMCs. This receptor was obtained from a man aged 25-40 years in good health and CMV-seropositive. CDR3 sequence: CASSFSGYTEAFF. Written as DNA, the CDR3 is TGTGCCAGCAGCTTCTCAGGGTATACTGAAGCTTTCTTT.